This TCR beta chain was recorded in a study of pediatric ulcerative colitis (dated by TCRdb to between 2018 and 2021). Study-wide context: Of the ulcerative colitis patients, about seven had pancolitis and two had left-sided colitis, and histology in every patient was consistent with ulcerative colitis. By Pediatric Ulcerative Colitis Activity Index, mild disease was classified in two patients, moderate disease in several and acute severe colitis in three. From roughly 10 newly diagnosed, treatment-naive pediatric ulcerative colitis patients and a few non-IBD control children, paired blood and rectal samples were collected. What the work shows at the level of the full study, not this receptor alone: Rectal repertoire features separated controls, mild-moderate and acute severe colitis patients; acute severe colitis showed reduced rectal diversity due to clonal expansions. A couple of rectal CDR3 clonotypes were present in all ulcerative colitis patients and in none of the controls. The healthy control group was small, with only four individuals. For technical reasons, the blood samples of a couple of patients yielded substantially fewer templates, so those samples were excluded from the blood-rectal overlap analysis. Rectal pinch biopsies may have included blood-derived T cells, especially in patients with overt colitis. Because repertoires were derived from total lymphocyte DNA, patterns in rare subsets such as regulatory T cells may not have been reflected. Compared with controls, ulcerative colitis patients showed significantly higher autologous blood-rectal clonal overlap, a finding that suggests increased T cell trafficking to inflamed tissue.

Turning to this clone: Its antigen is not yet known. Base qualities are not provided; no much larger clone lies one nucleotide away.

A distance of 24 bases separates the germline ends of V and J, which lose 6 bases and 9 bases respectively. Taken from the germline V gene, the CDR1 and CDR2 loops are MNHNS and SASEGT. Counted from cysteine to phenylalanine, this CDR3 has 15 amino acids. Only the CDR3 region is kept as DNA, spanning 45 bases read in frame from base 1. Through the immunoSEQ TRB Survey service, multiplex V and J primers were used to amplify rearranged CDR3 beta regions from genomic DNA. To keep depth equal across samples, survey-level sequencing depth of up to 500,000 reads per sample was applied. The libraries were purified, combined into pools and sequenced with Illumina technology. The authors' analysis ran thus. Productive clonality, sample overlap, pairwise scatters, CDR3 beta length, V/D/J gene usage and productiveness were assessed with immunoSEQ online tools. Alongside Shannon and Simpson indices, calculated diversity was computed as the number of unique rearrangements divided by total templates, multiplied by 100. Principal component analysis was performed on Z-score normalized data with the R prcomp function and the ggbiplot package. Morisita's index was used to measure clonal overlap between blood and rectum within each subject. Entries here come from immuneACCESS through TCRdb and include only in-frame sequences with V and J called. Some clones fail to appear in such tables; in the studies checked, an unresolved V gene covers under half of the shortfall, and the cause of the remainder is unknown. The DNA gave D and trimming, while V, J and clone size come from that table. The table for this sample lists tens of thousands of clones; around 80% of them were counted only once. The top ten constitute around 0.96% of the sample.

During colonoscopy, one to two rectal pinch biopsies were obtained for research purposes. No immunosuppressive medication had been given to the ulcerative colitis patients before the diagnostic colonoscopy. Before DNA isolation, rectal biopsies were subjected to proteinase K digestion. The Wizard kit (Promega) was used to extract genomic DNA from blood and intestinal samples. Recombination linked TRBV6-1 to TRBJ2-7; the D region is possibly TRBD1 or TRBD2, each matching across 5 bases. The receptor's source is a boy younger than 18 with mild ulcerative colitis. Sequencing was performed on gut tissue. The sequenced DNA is TGTGCCAGCAGCCCAACCCCTTTTTATGGGGACGGGCAGTACTTC. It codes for CASSPTPFYGDGQYF.